This T cell receptor beta chain was documented in a study of shared clonotypes between healthy human individuals. As for this clone: The antigen remains undetermined.

Study-level points and caveats: Sequencing depth was expected to affect clonotype sharing among donors. The naive CD4 repertoires of a few donors were compared, and approximately 4.5% of clonotypes were shared. What naive subsets generally showed was a larger estimated richness than memory subsets showed.

Germline lookup yields CDR1 MGHRA and CDR2 YSYEKL. With V trimmed by 4 bases and J by 1 base, 6 bases remained unmatched. The CDR3 is made up of 16 amino acids. As defined, naive CD8 cells were CD45RO-negative and positively selected for CCR7, with terminally differentiated effector memory CD45RA+ cells excluded. Researchers ran the assay at a deep level. TCRdb's copy holds only in-frame clones and misses some; the assay was immunoSEQ multiplex PCR. The sample shows approximately 650,000 clones, less than 97% of them seen only once. This TCR came from a woman in her twenties or thirties in good health. The sequencing input was naive CD8+ T cells sorted from blood. The J gene is TRBJ2-7, the V gene TRBV4-1; 11 bases agree with TRBD2. The CDR3 spells CASSLGTSGTSYEQYF. In nucleotides, the CDR3 is TGCGCCAGCAGCCTCGGGACTAGCGGTACTTCCTACGAGCAGTACTTC.